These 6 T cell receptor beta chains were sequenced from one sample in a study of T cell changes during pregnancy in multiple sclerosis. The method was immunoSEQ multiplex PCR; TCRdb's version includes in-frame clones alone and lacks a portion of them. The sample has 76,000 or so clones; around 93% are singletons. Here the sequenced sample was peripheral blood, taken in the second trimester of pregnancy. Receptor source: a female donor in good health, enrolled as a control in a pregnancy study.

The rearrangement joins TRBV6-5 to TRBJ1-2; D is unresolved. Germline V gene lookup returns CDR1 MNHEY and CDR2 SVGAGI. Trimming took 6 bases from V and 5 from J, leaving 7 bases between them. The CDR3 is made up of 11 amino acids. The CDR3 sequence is CASRFLYGYTF. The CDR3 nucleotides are TGTGCCAGCAGGTTCCTTTATGGCTACACCTTC.

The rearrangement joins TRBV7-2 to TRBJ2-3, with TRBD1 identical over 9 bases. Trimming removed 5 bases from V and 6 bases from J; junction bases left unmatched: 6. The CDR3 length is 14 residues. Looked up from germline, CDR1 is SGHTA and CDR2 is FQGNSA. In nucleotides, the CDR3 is TGTGCCAGCAGCGGACGGACAGGGGAGGATACGCAGTATTTT. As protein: CASSGRTGEDTQYF.

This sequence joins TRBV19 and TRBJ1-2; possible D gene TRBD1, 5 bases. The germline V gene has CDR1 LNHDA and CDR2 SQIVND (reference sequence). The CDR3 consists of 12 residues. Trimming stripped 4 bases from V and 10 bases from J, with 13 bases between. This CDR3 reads CASSNHRQPYTF. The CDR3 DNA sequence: TGTGCCAGTAGTAATCACAGACAGCCCTACACCTTC.

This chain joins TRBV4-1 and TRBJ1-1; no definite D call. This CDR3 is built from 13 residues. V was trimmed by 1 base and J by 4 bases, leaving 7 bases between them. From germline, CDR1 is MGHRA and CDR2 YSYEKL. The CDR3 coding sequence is TGCGCCAGCAGCCAAGTCGGACTCACTGAAGCTTTCTTT. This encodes CASSQVGLTEAFF.

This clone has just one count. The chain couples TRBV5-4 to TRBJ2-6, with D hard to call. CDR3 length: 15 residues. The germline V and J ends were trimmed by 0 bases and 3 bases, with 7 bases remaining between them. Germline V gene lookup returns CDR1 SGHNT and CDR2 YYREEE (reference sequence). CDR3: CASSLAGGGANVLTF. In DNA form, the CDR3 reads TGTGCCAGCAGCTTGGCCGGTGGTGGGGCCAACGTCCTGACTTTC.

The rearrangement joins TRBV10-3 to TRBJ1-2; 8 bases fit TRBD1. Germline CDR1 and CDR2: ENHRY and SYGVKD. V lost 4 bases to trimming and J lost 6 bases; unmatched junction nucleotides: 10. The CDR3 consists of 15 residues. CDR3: CAISGPGGVLDGYTF. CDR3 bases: TGTGCCATCAGTGGGCCAGGGGGCGTATTGGATGGCTACACCTTC.